The next 31 T cell receptor beta chains were all read from a single sample in a study of T-cell reconstitution after alpha-beta-depleted transplantation in children (dated by TCRdb to 2016 to 2017). Libraries were made using PCR. The instrument given in TCRdb is Illumina HiSeq 2500. Molecular barcoding was employed in the preparation of TCR libraries, with unique molecular identifiers being used to normalize TCRbeta repertoire quantification. TCRdb took the public reads, trimmed them with fastp at Q25, ran MiXCR for clone calling and kept in-frame beta chains. Each entry merges the rows of one CDR3 protein and shows their most common DNA and genes. This sample comprises around 400,000 distinct CDR3 sequences, about a tenth of them detected only once. The top ten clones comprise roughly 5% of the sample. Sample: PBMCs from the stem cell graft donor, taken from the stem cell graft. The receptor set was obtained from a human donor who donated a stem cell graft to a child with acute myeloid leukemia.

This clonotype was seen at least ten times. The chain links TRBV7-9 to TRBJ2-5; D is unresolved. The CDR3 is made up of 15 amino acids. The V end lost 1 base, the J end lost 7 bases, and 16 bases lay between the germline ends. Germline CDR1 and CDR2: SEHNR and FQNEAQ (reference sequence). The CDR3 loop is CASSLVGLRPGTQYF. CDR3 sequence (DNA): TGTGCCAGCAGCTTAGTGGGATTGAGGCCAGGGACCCAGTACTTC.

This clonotype turned up a few times. This chain uses TRBV20-1 with TRBJ1-3; no definite D call. From germline, CDR1 is DFQATT and CDR2 SNEGSKA (reference sequence). The CDR3 has 13 residues. V lost 0 bases to trimming and J lost 3 bases, with 6 bases between them. The CDR3 reads CSAREGFGNTIYF. In DNA form, the CDR3 reads TGCAGTGCTAGAGAGGGTTTTGGAAACACCATATATTTT.

This clonotype was observed a handful of times. CDR3 region: CASSPRGAGYTF. The CDR3 nucleotides read TGTGCCAGCAGTCCCAGGGGGGCAGGCTACACCTTC. V and J are TRBV27 and TRBJ1-2; 7 bases fit TRBD1. Per germline, CDR1 MNHEY and CDR2 SMNVEV (reference sequence). This CDR3 is built from 12 residues. With 5 bases clipped from V and 8 bases from J, the junction kept 5 bases outside the gene matches.

This clonotype was seen a single time. A junction boundary mismatches the germline segment, possibly from a read error. The gene calls are TRBV6-2 or TRBV6-3 and TRBJ2-1; 7 bases map to TRBD1. The CDR3 covers 13 residues. Germline loops: CDR1 MNHEY, CDR2 SVGEGT. CDR3 amino acids: CASGDRVGNERFF. In DNA form, the CDR3 reads TGTGCCAGCGGTGACAGGGTAGGCAATGAGCGGTTCTTC.

This clonotype appeared many times. J is TRBJ1-2 and V is TRBV6-1; 7 bases are a match to TRBD1. Germline CDR1 and CDR2: MNHNS and SASEGT. The CDR3 contains 13 residues. The trim removed 6 bases at V and 5 bases at J, leaving 6 bases unmatched. The CDR3: CASRPGTEYGYTF. The CDR3 DNA is TGTGCCAGCAGGCCCGGGACAGAGTATGGCTACACCTTC.

This clonotype was seen a few times. V usage is TRBV5-6 and J usage is TRBJ2-1, with no clear D. V lost 5 bases, J lost 7 bases, and 10 bases lay in between. Per germline, CDR1 SGHDT and CDR2 YYEEEE. CDR3 size: 12 residues. CDR3 DNA sequence: TGTGCCAGCAGACTTGACTGGAATGAGCAGTTCTTC. This sequence encodes CASRLDWNEQFF.

The sample holds a few counts of this clonotype. This rearrangement joins TRBV4-1 to TRBJ2-1, with 9 bases fitting TRBD2. The CDR3 loop spans 16 amino acids. Germline values: CDR1 MGHRA, CDR2 YSYEKL. V lost 4 bases to trimming and J lost 4 bases; unmatched junction nucleotides: 8. CDR3: CASSPRASGMYNEQFF. The CDR3 region has the DNA TGCGCCAGCAGCCCCCGAGCTAGCGGGATGTACAATGAGCAGTTCTTC.

This sequence joins TRBV3-1 and TRBJ2-1, with D perhaps TRBD1 (6 bases). Germline assignment: CDR1 LGHDT and CDR2 YNNKEL (reference sequence). The CDR3 contains 13 residues. V was pared by 11 bases and J by 4 bases, with 15 bases between. The CDR3 protein is CASTTGRYNEQFF. CDR3 coding DNA: TGTGCCTCCACCACAGGGAGATACAATGAGCAGTTCTTC.

This clonotype was counted a few times. The DNA for the CDR3 is TGTGCCAGCAGCTCCCTAATCCCGGGACAGGGGATCAGCGAGCAGTACTTC. Translating gives CASSSLIPGQGISEQYF. This sequence joins TRBV5-6 and TRBJ2-7, with 10 positions matching TRBD1. V lost 3 bases, J lost 6 bases, and 15 bases stayed unmatched. This CDR3 is built from 17 residues. CDR1 is SGHDT and CDR2 is YYEEEE in the germline V gene.

This clonotype occurred a few times. V and J are TRBV29-1 and TRBJ2-5; TRBD2 might be the D (5 bases). CDR1 and CDR2 from the germline V gene are SQVTM and ANQGSEA. Trimming took off 3 bases at V and 5 bases at J, with 13 bases between the two ends. The CDR3 length is 13 residues. The CDR3 nucleotides read TGCAGCGTTGATAGCGCCGGGCGGGAGACCCAGTACTTC. As protein: CSVDSAGRETQYF.

The chain joins TRBV5-5 to TRBJ2-7, with 9 bases matching TRBD1. Trimming took 0 bases from V and 3 from J; bases not matched to a gene: 10. Per the germline V gene, CDR1 is SGHKS and CDR2 is YYEKEE (reference sequence). This CDR3 comprises 17 residues. CDR3 nucleotide sequence: TGTGCCAGCAGCTTGGACAGGGGGCCCCATCCCCTCTACGAGCAGTACGTC. Translated, it gives CASSLDRGPHPLYEQYV.

This clonotype turned up a few times. The chain links TRBV5-1 to TRBJ2-2; a weak D match, TRBD2 (6 bases). Trimming stripped 1 base from V and 6 bases from J, with 13 bases between. CDR3 size: 15 residues. From germline, CDR1 is SGHRS and CDR2 YFSETQ. This CDR3 is CASSLRGGSAGELFF. CDR3 DNA: TGCGCCAGCAGCTTGAGGGGAGGCTCGGCCGGGGAGCTGTTTTTT.

This clonotype was detected only a few times. J is TRBJ2-3 and V is TRBV7-2; TRBD2 agrees at 8 bases. Germline V gene data show CDR1 as SGHTA and CDR2 as FQGNSA. Unmatched junction bases numbered 11, after V lost 2 bases and J lost 7 bases. The CDR3 contains 16 residues. The CDR3 nucleotides are TGTGCCAGCAGCTTACTTCTTTCCGGGGGGGCAAATACGCAGTATTTT. Translated: CASSLLLSGGANTQYF. The entire variable domain, with the rest obtained from reference TRBV7-2 and TRBJ2-3, is as follows: GAGVSQSPSNKVTEKGKDVELRCDPISGHTALYWYRQSLGQGLEFLIYFQGNSAPDKSGLPSDRFSAERTGGSVSTLTIQRTQQEDSAVYLCASSLLLSGGANTQYFGPGTRLTVL.

This clonotype showed up just a few times. This rearrangement joins TRBV12-3 or TRBV12-4 to TRBJ2-1; weak D call: TRBD2 (6 bases). The V end lost 9 bases, the J end lost 0 bases, and 12 bases lay between the germline ends. CDR3 size: 14 residues. Here the CDR3 reads CASLGGDSYNEQFF. The DNA of the CDR3 is TGTGCCAGTCTCGGCGGGGACTCCTACAATGAGCAGTTCTTC.

The chain carries TRBV3-1 and TRBJ2-7; 8 positions agree with TRBD2. Germline loops: CDR1 LGHDT, CDR2 YNNKEL (reference sequence). CDR3 length: 16 amino acids. V lost 0 bases to trimming and J lost 2 bases; unmatched junction nucleotides: 6. CDR3: CASSQDGRGATYEQYF. CDR3 DNA sequence: TGTGCCAGCAGCCAAGACGGGCGGGGGGCAACCTACGAGCAGTACTTC.

The rearrangement joins TRBV6-6 to TRBJ2-5; D not resolved. The germline gives CDR1 MNHNY, CDR2 SVGAGI (reference sequence). This CDR3 region has 12 residues. V lost 0 bases, J lost 5 bases, and 4 bases lay in between. The CDR3 coding sequence is TGTGCCAGCAGTTACTCGCTTGAGACCCAGTACTTC. Its protein is CASSYSLETQYF.

V and J are TRBV29-1 and TRBJ2-5; tentative D call: TRBD2 (5 bases). V lost 7 bases and J 7 bases, leaving 16 bases between the germline ends. The CDR3 runs to 12 residues. Germline V CDR1 and CDR2: SQVTM, ANQGSEA. The CDR3 loop is CSADEGPRTQYF. The DNA for the CDR3 is TGCAGCGCTGATGAGGGCCCTAGGACCCAGTACTTC.

This clonotype was found many times. The chain carries TRBV5-5 and TRBJ1-3; tentative D call: TRBD1 (6 bases). This CDR3 is 16 amino acids long. Trimming cost V 5 bases and J 0 bases, with 15 bases left between them. Germline CDR1 reads SGHKS; CDR2 reads YYEKEE (reference sequence). CDR3 coding DNA: TGTGCCAGCAGTCTCGCCGGACAGCGCTCTGGAAACACCATATATTTT. It encodes CASSLAGQRSGNTIYF.

This clonotype came up many times. In nucleotides, the CDR3 is TGTGCCAGCAGTCCCTTAGACAGGAGTAATGGCTACACCTTC. Translating it yields CASSPLDRSNGYTF. The chain recombines TRBV27 with TRBJ1-2, with D tentatively TRBD1 (6 bases). The CDR3 loop spans 14 amino acids. Germline values: CDR1 MNHEY, CDR2 SMNVEV (reference sequence). The V and J ends lost 5 bases and 6 bases respectively, with 16 bases between them.

This rearrangement joins TRBV7-6 to TRBJ2-5; D unclear. The CDR3 loop spans 15 amino acids. Looked up from germline, CDR1 is SGHVS and CDR2 is FNYEAQ. V was clipped by 0 bases and J by 3 bases, with 11 bases between them. The CDR3 loop is CASSLAVRIEETQYF. CDR3 coding DNA: TGTGCCAGCAGCTTAGCTGTCCGGATCGAAGAGACCCAGTACTTC.

The rearrangement links TRBV7-9 to TRBJ1-1, with TRBD1 matching 7 bases. The CDR3 has 17 residues. After removal of 5 bases from V and 6 bases from J, the junction contained 18 bases not matched to a gene. Germline values: CDR1 SEHNR, CDR2 FQNEAQ (reference sequence). The CDR3 nucleotides read TGTGCCAGCAGCGAGGCGGACACCCTAGTAGGGGGCTCTGAAGCTTTCTTT. Amino acid sequence: CASSEADTLVGGSEAFF. Full variable domain (remainder filled in from reference TRBV7-9 and TRBJ1-1): DTGVSQNPRHKITKRGQNVTFRCDPISEHNRLYWYRQTLGQGPEFLTYFQNEAQLEKSRLLSDRFSAERPKGSFSTLEIQRTEQGDSAMYLCASSEADTLVGGSEAFFGQGTRLTVV.

The chain is built from TRBV4-1 and TRBJ1-4; the D is unclear. The germline CDR1 and CDR2 sequences are MGHRA and YSYEKL. The CDR3 sequence is 13 residues long. Trimming left V 0 bases short and J 6 bases short, with 5 bases between. The CDR3, as DNA: TGCGCCAGCAGCCAAGACCCCGATGAAAAACTGTTTTTT. This codes for CASSQDPDEKLFF.

This clonotype was counted only a few times. The chain employs TRBV9 and TRBJ1-1; possibly TRBD1 for D (5 bases). The CDR3 consists of 13 residues. Per the germline V gene, CDR1 is SGDLS and CDR2 is YYNGEE. Trimming stripped 3 bases from V and 3 bases from J, with 9 bases between. CDR3 coding DNA: TGTGCCAGCAGCGGAAGGGGACACACTGAAGCTTTCTTT. Translation: CASSGRGHTEAFF.

The sample holds many counts of this clonotype. The chain employs TRBV7-9 and TRBJ2-3; TRBD1 agrees at 7 bases. Per the germline V gene, CDR1 is SEHNR and CDR2 is FQNEAQ (reference sequence). The junction had 2 bases not matched to a gene; V was cut back by 4 bases and J by 1 base. The CDR3 contains 14 residues. The CDR3 region is CASSYGQGTDTQYF. The CDR3 DNA is TGTGCCAGCAGCTATGGACAGGGCACAGATACGCAGTATTTT. The variable domain in full, with the rest retrieved from reference TRBV7-9 and TRBJ2-3, is DTGVSQNPRHKITKRGQNVTFRCDPISEHNRLYWYRQTLGQGPEFLTYFQNEAQLEKSRLLSDRFSAERPKGSFSTLEIQRTEQGDSAMYLCASSYGQGTDTQYFGPGTRLTVL.

The chain is built from TRBV7-8 and TRBJ2-1; 11 bases agree with TRBD2. Germline CDR1 reads SGHVS; CDR2 reads FQNEAQ. J gave up 8 bases and V 5 bases, and 5 bases lay outside the gene matches. The CDR3 is 14 amino acids. CDR3 in amino acids: CASSQLAGVDEQFF. Here the CDR3 DNA reads TGTGCCAGCAGCCAACTAGCGGGAGTAGATGAGCAGTTCTTC.

Many counts were recorded for this clonotype. The gene calls are TRBV9 and TRBJ1-6, with D maybe TRBD1 (5 bases). Trimming left V 3 bases short and J 7 bases short, with 11 bases between. Per the germline V gene, CDR1 is SGDLS and CDR2 is YYNGEE. The CDR3 runs 14 residues. The CDR3 nucleotides are TGTGCCAGCAGCGGACGGGACGGAAATTCACCCCTCCACTTT. Its translation is CASSGRDGNSPLHF.

This clonotype was seen only a few times. CDR3 DNA: TGTGCCAGCAGCTTAGACTATAGGACAGGGAACACCGGGGAGCTGTTTTTT. The encoded protein is CASSLDYRTGNTGELFF. The chain joins TRBV7-6 to TRBJ2-2; 7 nucleotides align to TRBD1. The germline CDR1 and CDR2 sequences are SGHVS and FNYEAQ. The CDR3 is 17 amino acids. Germline trimming cut 1 base from V and 1 base from J; bases unmatched to any gene: 6.

This clonotype was seen repeatedly, ten times or more. The chain has TRBV7-2 and TRBJ2-2; D not certain. The CDR3 contains 16 residues. Trimming took off 1 base at V and 0 bases at J, with 9 bases between the two ends. Germline CDR1 reads SGHTA; CDR2 reads FQGNSA. As DNA, the CDR3 is TGTGCCAGCAGCTTAGTTCCCAGGTCGAACACCGGGGAGCTGTTTTTT. Translation: CASSLVPRSNTGELFF. The full variable domain, completed using reference TRBV7-2 and TRBJ2-2, is GAGVSQSPSNKVTEKGKDVELRCDPISGHTALYWYRQSLGQGLEFLIYFQGNSAPDKSGLPSDRFSAERTGGSVSTLTIQRTQQEDSAVYLCASSLVPRSNTGELFFGEGSRLTVL.

At least ten counts were recorded for this clonotype. The chain carries TRBV7-9 and TRBJ1-1; D remains ambiguous. The CDR3 is 14 amino acids. Germline CDR1 and CDR2: SEHNR and FQNEAQ (reference sequence). V gave up 3 bases and J gave up 5 bases, with 13 bases separating them. The CDR3 bases are TGTGCCAGCAGCTTTAACGGGGTGTGGACTGAAGCTTTCTTT. Its translation: CASSFNGVWTEAFF.

This clonotype was found a few times. The gene calls are TRBV5-1 and TRBJ1-4, with D perhaps TRBD1 (5 bases). From germline, CDR1 is SGHRS and CDR2 YFSETQ. The V and J ends lost 0 bases and 3 bases respectively, with 9 bases between them. This CDR3 is 15 amino acids long. The CDR3 loop reads CASSLGGASNEKLFF. The CDR3 DNA follows: TGCGCCAGCAGCTTGGGAGGGGCATCTAATGAAAAACTGTTTTTT.

This clonotype has ten or more counts. CDR3 region: CSATVSLERLSSYNEQFF. As DNA, the CDR3 is TGCAGTGCTACGGTGTCTCTCGAGCGTCTAAGCTCCTACAATGAGCAGTTCTTC. This chain links TRBV20-1 with TRBJ2-1; unclear D gene. Trimming removed 4 bases from V and 0 bases from J, with 22 bases in between. Germline-derived CDR1 and CDR2 are DFQATT and SNEGSKA (reference sequence). CDR3 size: 18 residues.